This T cell receptor beta chain was retrieved from a study of blood T cell repertoires in COVID-19. At the level of the study: Acute-phase and convalescent COVID-19 samples originated in the United States, Italy and Spain. T cells, B-cell-depleted T cells, or PBMCs provided the cDNA or gDNA that served as material.

Authors' data handling: The assay estimated nucleated cells by amplifying reference gene primers. Data came from immunoSEQ multiplex PCR; TCRdb stores just in-frame clones and leaves some out. The D gene and trimming were derived from the DNA, and the V and J assignments and clone size from that table. The sample carries roughly 250,000 clones, roughly 79% recorded once. In this sample, this clone turned up a few times. V was cut by 8 bases and J by 0 bases, with 16 bases left in between. The length of the CDR3 is 16 residues. Per germline, CDR1 SEHNR and CDR2 FQNEAQ (reference sequence). V is TRBV7-9 and J is TRBJ2-2; D is ambiguous. The specimen sequenced was peripheral blood. The TCR was taken from a woman older than 75 with acute or convalescent COVID-19. CDR3 loop: CASVAEKITNTGELFF. The CDR3 DNA follows: TGTGCCAGCGTCGCAGAAAAAATTACGAACACCGGGGAGCTGTTTTTT.